This entry lists 6 T cell receptor beta chains sequenced from one sample in a study of shared clonotypes between healthy human individuals. Method: immunoSEQ multiplex PCR; TCRdb's copy keeps in-frame clones and lacks some. The sample holds 500,000 or so clones; approximately 94% are singletons and the top ten take nearly 0.065%. Sample: naive CD4+ T cells sorted from blood. Subset denoted: CD45RA+ positively selected. The receptors here all came from a woman aged 30 to 39 in good health.

This clone was recorded only once. The chain recombines TRBV7-9 with TRBJ2-2; tentative D call: TRBD2 (5 bases). V lost 0 bases and J 7 bases, leaving 9 bases between the germline ends. This CDR3 has 14 residues. Germline V gene sequence: CDR1 SEHNR, CDR2 FQNEAQ (reference sequence). CDR3 amino acids: CASSLAGASGELFF. The CDR3 DNA reads as TGTGCCAGCAGCTTAGCGGGAGCAAGCGGGGAGCTGTTTTTT.

This clone was seen just once. Other DNA sequences of this sample code for an identical CDR3. The genes are TRBV28 and TRBJ2-7; 7 bases map to TRBD2. The germline gives CDR1 MDHEN, CDR2 SYDVKM. The J segment lost 3 bases and the V segment lost 2 bases, leaving 4 bases of the junction unmatched. The CDR3 is 14 amino acids. The CDR3 spells CASSLGGRGYEQYF. The CDR3 DNA reads as TGTGCCAGCAGTTTAGGTGGGAGGGGCTACGAGCAGTACTTC.

The chain combines TRBV11-2 with TRBJ2-3; TRBD2 agrees at 14 bases. Germline V CDR1 and CDR2: SGHAT, FQNNGV. Trimming removed 8 bases from V and 4 bases from J; junction bases left unmatched: 8. The CDR3 is made up of 16 amino acids. DNA of the CDR3: TGTGCCAGCGGCAGACTAGCGGGAGGGCTAGCAGATACGCAGTATTTT. This translates into CASGRLAGGLADTQYF.

The chain combines TRBV27 with TRBJ1-4; D remains unclear. Germline V gene sequence: CDR1 MNHEY, CDR2 SMNVEV (reference sequence). V lost 8 bases and J 10 bases, leaving 20 bases between the germline ends. This CDR3 has 14 residues. In DNA form, the CDR3 reads TGTGCCAGCCGCGAGGGCTTACGGACGGGAAAACTGTTTTTT. It specifies CASREGLRTGKLFF.

This clone has only one observation. The chain is built from TRBV4-1 and TRBJ1-5, with unresolved D. The CDR3 totals 15 residues. CDR1 MGHRA and CDR2 YSYEKL come from the germline V gene. V was trimmed by 4 bases and J by 1 base, leaving 11 bases between them. The CDR3 region has the DNA TGCGCCAGCAGCCGAACGGGAGTGAGCAATCAGCCCCAGCATTTT. This translates into CASSRTGVSNQPQHF.

This chain joins TRBV18 and TRBJ2-1; no clear D. This CDR3 has 14 amino acids. Per germline, CDR1 KGHSH and CDR2 LQKENI. Trimming took off 1 base at V and 9 bases at J, with 13 bases between the two ends. The CDR3 bases are TGTGCCAGCTCACCACGCAATCCCAAGGGTGAGCAGTTCTTC. Translating it yields CASSPRNPKGEQFF.